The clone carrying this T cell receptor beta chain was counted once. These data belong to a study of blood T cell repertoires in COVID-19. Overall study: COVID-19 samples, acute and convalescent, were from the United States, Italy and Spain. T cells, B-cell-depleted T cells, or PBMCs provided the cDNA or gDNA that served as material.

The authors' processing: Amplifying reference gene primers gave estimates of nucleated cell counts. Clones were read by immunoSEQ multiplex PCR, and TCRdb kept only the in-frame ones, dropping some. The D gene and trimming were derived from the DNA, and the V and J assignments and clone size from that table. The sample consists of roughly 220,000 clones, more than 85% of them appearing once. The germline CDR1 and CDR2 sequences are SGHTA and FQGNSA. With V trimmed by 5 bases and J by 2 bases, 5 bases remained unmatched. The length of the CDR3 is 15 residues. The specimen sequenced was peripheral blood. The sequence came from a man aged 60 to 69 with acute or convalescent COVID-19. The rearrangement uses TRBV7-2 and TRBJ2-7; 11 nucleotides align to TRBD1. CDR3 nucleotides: TGTGCCAGCAGCGCCCGGGACAGGGGGACCTACGAGCAGTACTTC. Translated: CASSARDRGTYEQYF.